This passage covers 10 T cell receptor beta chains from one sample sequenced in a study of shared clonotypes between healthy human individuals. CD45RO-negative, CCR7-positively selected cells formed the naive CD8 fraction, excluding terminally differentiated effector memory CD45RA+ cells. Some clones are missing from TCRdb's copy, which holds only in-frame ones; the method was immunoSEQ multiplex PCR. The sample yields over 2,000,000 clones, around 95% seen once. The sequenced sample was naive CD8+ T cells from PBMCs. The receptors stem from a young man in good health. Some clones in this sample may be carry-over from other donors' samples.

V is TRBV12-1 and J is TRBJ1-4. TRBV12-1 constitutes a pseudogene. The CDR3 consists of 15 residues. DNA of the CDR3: TGTGCCAGCAGCCCCACCGCGGGGCCTTCTGAAAAACTGTTTTTT. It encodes CASSPTAGPSEKLFF.

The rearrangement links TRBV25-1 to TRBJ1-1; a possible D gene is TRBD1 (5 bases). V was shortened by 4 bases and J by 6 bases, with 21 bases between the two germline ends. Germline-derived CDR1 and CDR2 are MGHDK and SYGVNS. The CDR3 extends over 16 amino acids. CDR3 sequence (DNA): TGTGCCAGCAGTGGGGGGATGGACCTCCCTGGGGCTGAAGCTTTCTTT. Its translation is CASSGGMDLPGAEAFF. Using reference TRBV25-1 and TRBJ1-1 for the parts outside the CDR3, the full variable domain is EADIYQTPRYLVIGTGKKITLECSQTMGHDKMYWYQQDPGMELHLIHYSYGVNSTEKGDLSSESTVSRIRTEHFPLTLESARPSHTSQYLCASSGGMDLPGAEAFFGQGTRLTVV.

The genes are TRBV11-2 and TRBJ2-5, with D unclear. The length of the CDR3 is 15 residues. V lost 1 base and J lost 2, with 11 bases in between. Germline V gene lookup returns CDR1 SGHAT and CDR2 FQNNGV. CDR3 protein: CASSLAWQAQETQYF. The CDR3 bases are TGTGCCAGCAGCTTAGCGTGGCAGGCGCAAGAGACCCAGTACTTC.

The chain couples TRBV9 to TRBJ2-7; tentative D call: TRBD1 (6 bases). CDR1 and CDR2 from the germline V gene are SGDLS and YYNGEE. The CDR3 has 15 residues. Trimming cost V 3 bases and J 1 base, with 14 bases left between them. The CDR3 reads CASSGGGNPSYEQYF. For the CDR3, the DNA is TGTGCCAGCAGCGGAGGGGGTAACCCATCCTACGAGCAGTACTTC.

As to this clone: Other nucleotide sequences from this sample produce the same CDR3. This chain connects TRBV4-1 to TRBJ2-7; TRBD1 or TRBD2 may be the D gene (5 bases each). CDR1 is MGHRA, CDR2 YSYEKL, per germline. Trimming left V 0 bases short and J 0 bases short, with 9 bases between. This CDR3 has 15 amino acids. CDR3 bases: TGCGCCAGCAGCCAAGATCGGGGCAGCTCCTACGAGCAGTACTTC. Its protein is CASSQDRGSSYEQYF.

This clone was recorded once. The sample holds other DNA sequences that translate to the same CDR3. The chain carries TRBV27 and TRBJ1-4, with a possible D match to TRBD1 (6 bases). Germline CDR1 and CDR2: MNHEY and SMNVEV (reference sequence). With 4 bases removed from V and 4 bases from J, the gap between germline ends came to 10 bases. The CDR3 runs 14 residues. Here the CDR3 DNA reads TGTGCCAGCAGTTCGACAGGCAGTAATGAAAAACTGTTTTTT. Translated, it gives CASSSTGSNEKLFF.

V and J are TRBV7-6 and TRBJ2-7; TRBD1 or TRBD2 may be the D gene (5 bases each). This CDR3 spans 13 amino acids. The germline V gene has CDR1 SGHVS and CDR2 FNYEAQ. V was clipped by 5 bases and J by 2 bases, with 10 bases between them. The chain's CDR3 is CASSRGETYEQYF. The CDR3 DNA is TGTGCCAGCAGCCGAGGGGAAACCTACGAGCAGTACTTC.

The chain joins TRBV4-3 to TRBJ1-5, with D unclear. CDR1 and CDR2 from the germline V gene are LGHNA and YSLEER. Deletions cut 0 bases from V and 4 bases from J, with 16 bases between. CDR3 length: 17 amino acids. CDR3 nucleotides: TGCGCCAGCAGCCAAGATCCCCCCCCGGGTATAAATCAGCCCCAGCATTTT. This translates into CASSQDPPPGINQPQHF.

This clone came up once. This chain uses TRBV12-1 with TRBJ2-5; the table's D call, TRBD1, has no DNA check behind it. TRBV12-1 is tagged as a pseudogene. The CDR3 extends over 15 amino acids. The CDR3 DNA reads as TGTGCCAGCAGCACGGACAGGGGGCGTCAGGAGACCCAGTACTTC. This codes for CASSTDRGRQETQYF.

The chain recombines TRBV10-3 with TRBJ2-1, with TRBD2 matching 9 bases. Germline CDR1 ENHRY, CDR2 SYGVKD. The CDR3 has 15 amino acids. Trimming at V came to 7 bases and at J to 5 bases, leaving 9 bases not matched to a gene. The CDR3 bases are TGTGCCATCACCGCGGGACTAGCCCTTGACAATGAGCAGTTCTTC. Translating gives CAITAGLALDNEQFF.